A single sample gave rise to the 31 T cell receptor beta chains below, sequenced in a study of cytomegalovirus exposure and HLA in healthy donors. The PCR used 60 Vbeta and 13 Jbeta primers. Sequenced by immunoSEQ multiplex PCR; TCRdb stores in-frame clones only, minus some. The data contain 90,000 to 150,000 clones, approximately 80% of them seen just once; the ten biggest clones take up less than 15%. The sample taken for sequencing was PBMCs. The source is a woman aged 40-49 years in good health and CMV-seropositive.

V gene TRBV25-1 combines with J gene TRBJ1-1; D call uncertain. The CDR3 is 12 amino acids. Germline V gene data show CDR1 as MGHDK and CDR2 as SYGVNS. The V and J ends lost 6 bases and 3 bases respectively, with 8 bases between them. The CDR3 DNA sequence: TGTGCCAGCAGGTTTGGCTACACTGAAGCTTTCTTT. Its protein is CASRFGYTEAFF.

The J gene is TRBJ2-5, the V gene TRBV29-1, with 14 bases identical to TRBD2. The trim removed 7 bases at V and 5 bases at J, leaving 3 bases unmatched. CDR3 length: 13 residues. CDR1 SQVTM and CDR2 ANQGSEA come from the germline V gene. The CDR3 DNA sequence: TGCAGCGGACTAGCGGGGGGGCGGGAGACCCAGTACTTC. It is translated as CSGLAGGRETQYF.

CDR3 region: CASSTTGDTEAFF. The CDR3 nucleotides are TGTGCCAGCAGTACCACAGGGGACACTGAAGCTTTCTTT. V is TRBV6-5 and J is TRBJ1-1; 7 bases agree with TRBD1. The trim removed 5 bases at V and 3 bases at J, leaving 3 bases unmatched. CDR3 length: 13 amino acids. Germline values: CDR1 MNHEY, CDR2 SVGAGI.

This sequence joins TRBV30 and TRBJ1-5, with D perhaps matching TRBD1 (5 bases). V lost 2 bases to trimming and J lost 6 bases, with 11 bases between them. The CDR3 length is 13 residues. CDR1 is GTSNPN and CDR2 is SVGIG in the germline V gene (reference sequence). CDR3 loop: CAWSSQGGQPQHF. CDR3 nucleotides: TGTGCCTGGAGTTCCCAGGGAGGTCAGCCCCAGCATTTT.

This clone was picked up a small number of times. The chain links TRBV5-1 to TRBJ1-2; maybe TRBD1 (5 bases). The germline V and J ends were trimmed by 0 bases and 7 bases, with 13 bases remaining between them. Germline CDR1 is SGHRS and CDR2 is YFSETQ. This CDR3 is built from 14 residues. DNA for the CDR3: TGCGCCAGCAGCTTGGTACTTGGGGCTGGTGGCTACACCTTC. Residues: CASSLVLGAGGYTF.

The chain joins TRBV20-1 to TRBJ1-2; D is ambiguous. CDR3 length equals 11 residues. Trimming took off 3 bases at V and 6 bases at J, with 8 bases between the two ends. Germline assignment: CDR1 DFQATT and CDR2 SNEGSKA (reference sequence). CDR3 bases: TGCAGTGCTAGGGGAGTAAATGGCTACACCTTC. Translation gives CSARGVNGYTF.

This clone was counted a single time. The chain is built from TRBV19 and TRBJ2-2, with TRBD1 matching over 7 bases. Per germline, CDR1 LNHDA and CDR2 SQIVND (reference sequence). With V trimmed by 1 base and J by 3 bases, 2 bases remained unmatched. This CDR3 spans 15 amino acids. For the CDR3, the DNA is TGTGCCAGTAGTATAGCCGGGACAGACACCGGGGAGCTGTTTTTT. The encoded protein is CASSIAGTDTGELFF.

This chain joins TRBV2 and TRBJ1-2; D call uncertain. The germline V gene encodes CDR1 SNHLY and CDR2 FYNNEI. The CDR3 contains 13 residues. Trimming took off 2 bases at V and 2 bases at J, with 6 bases between the two ends. The CDR3 is CASSEWRNYGYTF. Here the CDR3 DNA reads TGTGCCAGCAGTGAATGGAGGAACTATGGCTACACCTTC.

The chain uses TRBV2 and TRBJ1-2; no definite D call. The CDR3 runs 12 residues. The germline V gene has CDR1 SNHLY and CDR2 FYNNEI. V was pared by 10 bases and J by 4 bases, with 13 bases between. CDR3 in DNA: TGTGCCACTACCTCAATCGGCTATGGCTACACCTTC. It codes for CATTSIGYGYTF.

The J gene is TRBJ2-5, the V gene TRBV4-2; D call uncertain. V lost 1 base, J lost 5 bases, and 11 bases lay in between. This CDR3 is 14 amino acids long. The germline V gene encodes CDR1 LGHNA and CDR2 YNFKEQ. For the CDR3, the DNA is TGTGCCAGCAGCCAAGTCGAGCGACTTGAGACCCAGTACTTC. Translated, it gives CASSQVERLETQYF.

The chain couples TRBV7-9 to TRBJ1-1; no reliable D call. V was clipped by 2 bases and J by 1 base, with 14 bases between them. Germline V gene lookup returns CDR1 SEHNR and CDR2 FQNEAQ (reference sequence). The CDR3 spans 16 residues. The CDR3 spells CASSLTRPGSNTEAFF. The CDR3 nucleotides are TGTGCCAGCAGCTTAACGAGACCCGGGTCGAACACTGAAGCTTTCTTT.

The chain carries TRBV30 and TRBJ2-7, with TRBD1 matching 7 bases. The CDR3 length is 12 residues. CDR1 is GTSNPN and CDR2 is SVGIG in the germline V gene (reference sequence). V trimming: 3 bases; J trimming: 10 bases; junction bases outside the gene matches: 9. CDR3 bases: TGTGCCTGGAGCGCCATCCGACAGGGACAGTACTTC. Protein sequence: CAWSAIRQGQYF.

The chain recombines TRBV19 with TRBJ1-6, with TRBD1 matching 9 bases. Trimming at V came to 8 bases and at J to 3 bases, leaving 5 bases not matched to a gene. In germline, CDR1 is LNHDA, CDR2 SQIVND (reference sequence). The CDR3 extends over 15 amino acids. This CDR3 reads CASGTGMNYNSPLHF. CDR3 DNA sequence: TGTGCCAGTGGGACAGGGATGAACTATAATTCACCCCTCCACTTT.

This clone occurred many times. The genes are TRBV7-9 and TRBJ1-1; TRBD1 is a possible D gene (5 bases). CDR3 length: 14 amino acids. Germline loops: CDR1 SEHNR, CDR2 FQNEAQ (reference sequence). Trimming cost V 4 bases and J 8 bases, with 17 bases left between them. The CDR3 protein is CASSSGQAINEAFF. The CDR3 nucleotides read TGTGCCAGCAGCTCAGGACAAGCCATCAACGAAGCTTTCTTT.

The chain uses TRBV5-1 and TRBJ1-1, with 7 bases that match TRBD1. Germline assignment: CDR1 SGHRS and CDR2 YFSETQ. The CDR3 loop spans 15 amino acids. Germline trimming cut 5 bases from V and 1 base from J; bases unmatched to any gene: 8. The CDR3 coding sequence is TGCGCCAGCAGGAAAACAGGGGAAGGGAACACTGAAGCTTTCTTT. Translated: CASRKTGEGNTEAFF.

The rearrangement links TRBV5-4 to TRBJ2-3, with 9 bases aligning to TRBD1. V was clipped by 4 bases and J by 11 bases; unmatched bases: 14. Germline V gene sequence: CDR1 SGHNT, CDR2 YYREEE (reference sequence). CDR3 size: 15 residues. The chain's CDR3 is CASSEPGQGSSGQYF. CDR3 DNA sequence: TGTGCCAGCAGCGAACCGGGACAGGGTTCCAGCGGGCAGTATTTT.

In its sample, this clone was seen a few times. The chain links TRBV19 to TRBJ2-3; 7 positions match TRBD2. Losses at the gene ends were 5 bases for V and 8 bases for J; bases not matched to a gene: 19. Per the germline V gene, CDR1 is LNHDA and CDR2 is SQIVND (reference sequence). The CDR3 is made up of 17 amino acids. The CDR3 DNA follows: TGTGCCAGTAGTCCCTACGCCCGGGGGACTACGGGTGGTACGCAGTATTTT. Its translation is CASSPYARGTTGGTQYF.

V is TRBV30 and J is TRBJ2-2; D gene ambiguous. Germline loops: CDR1 GTSNPN, CDR2 SVGIG (reference sequence). Trimming took off 0 bases at V and 6 bases at J, with 8 bases between the two ends. This CDR3 is built from 13 residues. The CDR3 sequence is CAWSVHGSGELFF. CDR3 DNA: TGTGCCTGGAGTGTACACGGGTCCGGGGAGCTGTTTTTT.

The chain joins TRBV5-1 to TRBJ2-1; TRBD2 matches at 9 bases. Germline CDR1 and CDR2: SGHRS and YFSETQ. Trimming cost V 3 bases and J 4 bases; bases outside gene matches: 8. This CDR3 comprises 16 residues. The CDR3, as DNA: TGCGCCAGCAGCTGGGGGAGCGGGGGGCCTTACAATGAGCAGTTCTTC. Translated: CASSWGSGGPYNEQFF.

The chain combines TRBV10-3 with TRBJ1-3; D ambiguous. Germline V gives CDR1 ENHRY, CDR2 SYGVKD. Trimming cost V 6 bases and J 1 base, with 16 bases left between them. The CDR3 is 16 amino acids. Here the CDR3 reads CAISIGTFGSGNTIYF. The CDR3 region has the DNA TGTGCCATCAGCATCGGCACCTTCGGGTCTGGAAACACCATATATTTT.

V gene TRBV5-1 combines with J gene TRBJ1-2; possible D gene TRBD1, 5 bases. The V end was cut by 0 bases, the J end by 0 bases, with 9 bases between. Germline-derived CDR1 and CDR2 are SGHRS and YFSETQ. This CDR3 has 15 residues. The CDR3 loop reads CASSLGGTSNYGYTF. DNA of the CDR3: TGCGCCAGCAGCTTGGGGGGCACCTCTAACTATGGCTACACCTTC.

This chain joins TRBV2 and TRBJ2-3, with 9 bases aligning to TRBD2. Trimming cost V 4 bases and J 0 bases; bases outside gene matches: 11. This CDR3 contains 18 residues. Germline V CDR1 and CDR2: SNHLY, FYNNEI. The CDR3 reads CASSVTRAGGPSTDTQYF. CDR3 in DNA: TGTGCCAGCAGTGTAACAAGGGCGGGGGGGCCCAGCACAGATACGCAGTATTTT.

This clone was found a few times. This chain links TRBV7-3 with TRBJ2-6; 11 nucleotides align to TRBD1. Trimming at V came to 0 bases and at J to 2 bases, leaving 3 bases not matched to a gene. This CDR3 comprises 18 residues. Germline V gene sequence: CDR1 SGHTA, CDR2 FQGTGA. This CDR3 reads CASSLTGTGGPGANVLTF. CDR3 sequence (DNA): TGTGCCAGCAGCTTAACAGGGACAGGGGGGCCTGGGGCCAACGTCCTGACTTTC.

The chain combines TRBV5-8 with TRBJ2-1; D might be TRBD2 (5 bases). CDR1 and CDR2 from the germline V gene are SGHTS and YDEGEE. V was cut by 7 bases and J by 0 bases, with 11 bases left in between. This CDR3 region has 14 residues. The CDR3, as DNA: TGTGCCAGCTTGGCGGGCAGCTCCTACAATGAGCAGTTCTTC. Residues: CASLAGSSYNEQFF.

The chain joins TRBV15 to TRBJ1-6; D is unclear. CDR3 length: 17 residues. The germline CDR1 and CDR2 sequences are LNHNV and YYDKDF (reference sequence). Trimming left V 8 bases short and J 0 bases short, with 17 bases between. The DNA of the CDR3 is TGTGCCACCGGGCGGGAGCAGGCGAGCTCCTATAATTCACCCCTCCACTTT. This codes for CATGREQASSYNSPLHF.

V gene TRBV7-9 combines with J gene TRBJ2-5; no definite D call. This CDR3 has 14 residues. The germline V gene has CDR1 SEHNR and CDR2 FQNEAQ (reference sequence). V shed 5 bases and J shed 1 base, with 11 bases lying between them. In DNA form, the CDR3 reads TGTGCCAGCAGCCGACGAGGCGTCCAAGAGACCCAGTACTTC. Translating gives CASSRRGVQETQYF.

The chain combines TRBV5-1 with TRBJ2-5; D ambiguous. Between the trimmed V and J ends, which lost 0 bases and 2 bases, there was a span of 8 bases. Germline V lookup: CDR1 SGHRS, CDR2 YFSETQ. The CDR3 is made up of 14 amino acids. The CDR3 sequence is CASSLERAQETQYF. The DNA of the CDR3 is TGCGCCAGCAGCTTGGAACGTGCGCAAGAGACCCAGTACTTC.

The chain links TRBV6-5 to TRBJ1-2, with D hard to call. Germline CDR1 reads MNHEY; CDR2 reads SVGAGI. V lost 0 bases and J lost 5, with 16 bases in between. CDR3 length equals 16 residues. CDR3 nucleotide sequence: TGTGCCAGCAGTTACTCCGGGCAGGCGGGCGTTTATGGCTACACCTTC. It is translated as CASSYSGQAGVYGYTF.

V usage is TRBV9 and J usage is TRBJ2-2; no definite D call. In germline, CDR1 is SGDLS, CDR2 YYNGEE. The CDR3 spans 14 residues. V lost 4 bases, J lost 1 base, and 8 bases lay in between. Here the CDR3 DNA reads TGTGCCAGCAGCCCGCCGGGGAACACCGGGGAGCTGTTTTTT. As protein: CASSPPGNTGELFF.

The CDR3 nucleotides are TGTGCCAGCAGCTCCCGTTTCTTGGGGGGGGCAACCTCTAACAATGAGCAGTTCTTC. Residues: CASSSRFLGGATSNNEQFF. The rearrangement joins TRBV7-8 to TRBJ2-1; D is perhaps TRBD2 (7 bases). With 4 bases removed from V and 5 bases from J, the gap between germline ends came to 27 bases. This CDR3 contains 19 residues. In germline, CDR1 is SGHVS, CDR2 FQNEAQ.

This clone was detected a few times. V and J are TRBV9 and TRBJ2-3; a possible D gene is TRBD2 (5 bases). Germline V lookup: CDR1 SGDLS, CDR2 YYNGEE. V was trimmed by 7 bases and J by 7 bases, leaving 16 bases between them. The CDR3 covers 13 residues. Here the CDR3 reads CASSLEGIYTQYF. CDR3 DNA: TGTGCCAGCTCACTAGAGGGAATCTATACGCAGTATTTT.